This T cell receptor (beta chain) appears in the sequencing data of a study of shared clonotypes between healthy human individuals. Study findings and constraints: Clonotype sharing among the donors was expected to vary with sequencing depth.

This clone was detected only once. No antigen is known for it. Germline-derived CDR1 and CDR2 are SGHTA and FQGNSA. Trimming stripped 3 bases from V and 0 bases from J, with 9 bases between. This CDR3 has 14 amino acids. The quantity of DNA used in unsorted PBMC replicate PCRs was roughly 300 ng, corresponding to tens of thousands of T cell genomes. Unsorted PBMC DNA was run through sequencing on ten immunoSEQ deep assay plates. In the original processing: As immunoSEQ supplied junction-only sequences (without quality scores), filtering differed. Assay: immunoSEQ multiplex PCR; the TCRdb copy retains only in-frame clones and omits some. V, J and clone size are taken as reported in that table, and D and trimming were inferred from the DNA itself. The sample lists about 520,000 clones, around four fifths seen once, with 12% in the top ten.

The V call is TRBV7-2, the J call TRBJ2-7, with D possibly called TRBD1 or TRBD2 (5 bases each). Sequencing input: PBMCs. This clonotype was obtained from a woman in her 40s in good health. Some clones in this sample may be carry-over from other donors' samples. CDR3 nucleotide sequence: TGTGCCAGCAGCTTCGTGGGGGACTCCTACGAGCAGTACTTC. The encoded protein is CASSFVGDSYEQYF.